This is a list of T cell receptor beta chains from one sample in a study of blood T cell repertoires in COVID-19. The method was immunoSEQ multiplex PCR; TCRdb's version includes in-frame clones alone and lacks a portion of them. Of some 97,000 clones listed, around nine tenths are singletons. The sample comprised peripheral blood. These receptors originate from a man aged 50-59 years with acute or convalescent COVID-19. Each CDR3 is given with its conserved first and last residue. The D gene is left open where the match is weak. Clone size is given for some rows only: seen once, a few or many times, or a class if the clone is expanded.

TRBD2,NA,TRBJ2-3,TRBV7-2,CASSLYLAGVVPDTQYF,TGTGCCAGCAGCTTATACCTAGCGGGAGTGGTACCAGATACGCAGTATTTT
TRBD2,NA,TRBJ2-7,TRBV29-1,CSAGLVGSSYEQYF,TGCAGCGCCGGACTAGTAGGGAGCTCCTACGAGCAGTACTTC
NA,NA,TRBJ2-5,TRBV19,CASSIGLASRKTQYF,TGTGCCAGTAGTATAGGATTGGCTAGTCGAAAGACCCAGTACTTC
TRBD1,NA,TRBJ1-1,TRBV11-2,CASSLVTGATEAFF,TGTGCCAGCAGCTTAGTGACAGGGGCCACTGAAGCTTTCTTT
NA,NA,TRBJ2-1,TRBV7-2,CASSLAEAGLRMKEQFF,TGTGCCAGCAGCTTAGCAGAGGCGGGACTCCGCATGAAAGAGCAGTTCTTC
NA,NA,TRBJ2-1,TRBV9,CASSVPARAGNEQFF,TGTGCCAGCAGCGTTCCCGCCCGGGCGGGCAATGAGCAGTTCTTC
NA,few,TRBJ2-3,TRBV29-1,CSSWTGLLGDTQYF,TGCAGCTCCTGGACGGGACTTCTGGGAGATACGCAGTATTTT
NA,NA,TRBJ2-1,TRBV30,CAWSVTRRSPYNEQFF,TGTGCCTGGAGTGTAACCCGGCGGAGCCCCTACAATGAGCAGTTCTTC
NA,NA,TRBJ2-3,TRBV7-2,CASSSGIITDTQYF,TGTGCCAGCAGCTCCGGGATTATCACAGATACGCAGTATTTT
NA,once,TRBJ2-7,TRBV30,CAWTAGTYEQYF,TGTGCCTGGACGGCAGGGACTTACGAGCAGTACTTC
TRBD2,NA,TRBJ2-2,TRBV11-3,CASSPGLAIDTGELFF,TGTGCCAGCAGCCCCGGACTAGCGATAGACACCGGGGAGCTGTTTTTT
NA,NA,TRBJ1-4,TRBV7-9,CASSLPGTTNEKLFF,TGTGCCAGCAGCTTACCAGGGACAACTAATGAAAAACTGTTTTTT
TRBD1,NA,TRBJ1-5,TRBV30,CAWSGQGRVGQPQHF,TGTGCCTGGAGTGGACAGGGGAGAGTAGGTCAGCCCCAGCATTTT
TRBD1,NA,TRBJ1-3,TRBV11-3,CASSPGQGPGNTIYF,TGTGCCAGCAGCCCCGGACAGGGCCCTGGAAACACCATATATTTT
NA,NA,TRBJ1-4,TRBV5-1,CASSQATGLGNEKLFF,TGCGCCAGCAGCCAAGCTACAGGGTTGGGCAATGAAAAACTGTTTTTT
NA,NA,TRBJ2-7,TRBV19,CASIPASPGHPYEQYF,TGTGCCAGTATTCCCGCCTCGCCGGGACACCCGTACGAGCAGTACTTC
NA,NA,TRBJ2-3,TRBV19,CASSIKGVSTDTQYF,TGTGCCAGTAGTATTAAGGGGGTAAGCACAGATACGCAGTATTTT
TRBD1,once,TRBJ1-2,TRBV6-6,CASSVQGTEYGYTF,TGTGCCAGCAGCGTACAGGGGACTGAGTATGGCTACACCTTC
NA,few,TRBJ1-5,TRBV30,CAWSPPGFNNQPQHF,TGTGCCTGGAGTCCTCCCGGGTTTAACAATCAGCCCCAGCATTTT
NA,NA,TRBJ2-1,TRBV6-5,CASSSSGFSGEQFF,TGTGCCAGCAGTTCATCAGGGTTTTCAGGAGAGCAGTTCTTC
NA,NA,TRBJ2-7,TRBV3-1/TRBV3-2,CASSPIGSSYEQYF,TGTGCCAGCAGCCCCATCGGGAGCTCCTACGAGCAGTACTTC